This entry describes one TCR beta chain. The entry originates in a study of technical replicates of blood from several donors. Repertoires were generated with immunoSEQ multiplex PCR, while TCRdb's copy carries only in-frame clones and drops some. The sample has 65,000 to 90,000 clones; around 93% are singletons. CDR3 size: 14 residues. Trimming shortened V by 5 bases and J by 1 base, and 11 bases separated the two germline ends. Germline V gene data show CDR1 as MNHNS and CDR2 as SASEGT. The receptor comes from a human donor in good health. Sequencing was done on a sample of T cells isolated from PBMCs. The chain uses TRBV6-1 and TRBJ1-2; D gene uncertain. The CDR3 sequence is CASSLLGHNYGYTF. DNA of the CDR3: TGTGCCAGCAGTCTTTTGGGCCATAACTATGGCTACACCTTC.